These T cell receptor beta chains were read from a single sample in a study of shared clonotypes between healthy human individuals. Generated by immunoSEQ multiplex PCR, the TCRdb table keeps only in-frame clones and is missing some. The sample lists about 2.1 million clones; roughly 91% were seen once. The sequenced sample was naive CD8+ T cells from PBMCs. The receptors were sampled from a man in his late teens or twenties in good health. Some clones in this sample may be carry-over from other donors' samples. The CDR3 runs from the conserved cysteine through the conserved F or W. D genes are given only for firm matches. Size values are once, few and many counts, or a class for expanded clones, and some rows have none.

D gene	CDR3 length	V gene	clone size	J gene	CDR3 protein	CDR3 DNA
NA	13	TRBV5-6	NA	TRBJ2-7	CASSEDRAMEQYF	TGTGCCAGTAGCGAAGACCGCGCGATGGAGCAGTACTTC
NA	14	TRBV10-2	NA	TRBJ1-5	CASSEIHRVQPQHF	TGCGCCAGCAGTGAGATCCACAGGGTTCAGCCCCAGCATTTT
NA	14	TRBV27	NA	TRBJ2-7	CASSLSNSGYEQYF	TGTGCCAGCAGTTTATCGAATTCTGGCTACGAGCAGTACTTC
TRBD2	17	TRBV11-2	once	TRBJ2-1	CASSPRGSGRLYNEQFF	TGTGCCAGCAGCCCACGGGGTAGCGGGAGACTGTACAATGAGCAGTTCTTC
TRBD2	16	TRBV19	NA	TRBJ2-5	CASSTHLAGGRETQYF	TGTGCCAGTAGTACCCACCTAGCGGGAGGTCGGGAGACCCAGTACTTC
NA	14	TRBV9	NA	TRBJ2-1	CASSEGGWNNEQFF	TGTGCCAGCAGCGAAGGGGGTTGGAACAATGAGCAGTTCTTC
NA	13	TRBV27	NA	TRBJ2-7	CASRSRDSYEQYF	TGTGCCAGCAGATCGCGGGACTCCTACGAGCAGTACTTC
NA	13	TRBV30	NA	TRBJ1-2	CAWKGEPNYGYTF	TGTGCCTGGAAAGGGGAACCTAACTATGGCTACACCTTC
TRBD1	17	TRBV4-1	NA	TRBJ2-2	CASSPSDRGQHTGELFF	TGCGCCAGCAGCCCTAGCGACAGGGGGCAACACACCGGGGAGCTGTTTTTT
TRBD2	15	TRBV28	NA	TRBJ2-2	CASSLRGVAAGELFF	TGTGCCAGCAGTTTACGGGGGGTCGCGGCCGGGGAGCTGTTTTTT